These T cell receptor beta chains were read from a single sample in a study of technical replicates of blood from a few donors. Method: immunoSEQ multiplex PCR; TCRdb's copy keeps in-frame clones and lacks some. Of some 70,000 clones in the sample, approximately 90% were seen once. The sequenced sample consisted of PBMCs. Receptors originate from a human donor in good health. Some clones in this sample may be carry-over from other donors' samples. The CDR3 runs from the conserved cysteine through the conserved F or W. A D gene is named only where the DNA matches it firmly. Expanded clones get a size class; other rows say once, few or many, or leave the size out.

V gene: TRBV19; clone size: -; D gene: -; J gene: TRBJ2-3; CDR3 protein: CASSIGVGGDGQYF; CDR3 DNA: TGTGCCAGTAGTATTGGGGTCGGCGGGGACGGGCAGTATTTT
V gene: TRBV27; clone size: -; D gene: TRBD2; J gene: TRBJ2-2; CDR3 protein: CASSFGLAGVTGELFF; CDR3 DNA: TGTGCCAGCAGTTTTGGACTAGCGGGGGTCACCGGGGAGCTGTTTTTT
V gene: TRBV4-2; clone size: -; D gene: TRBD2; J gene: TRBJ2-3; CDR3 protein: CASSQLAGGSTDTQYF; CDR3 DNA: TGTGCCAGCAGCCAACTAGCGGGAGGGAGCACAGATACGCAGTATTTT
V gene: TRBV2; clone size: -; D gene: TRBD2; J gene: TRBJ2-5; CDR3 protein: CASCMRLAELQETQYF; CDR3 DNA: TGTGCCAGCTGTATGCGGCTAGCGGAGCTACAAGAGACCCAGTACTTC
V gene: TRBV9; clone size: few; D gene: TRBD1; J gene: TRBJ1-1; CDR3 protein: CASSSGQTKNTEAFF; CDR3 DNA: TGTGCCAGCAGCTCGGGACAGACCAAGAACACTGAAGCTTTCTTT
V gene: TRBV19; clone size: -; D gene: -; J gene: TRBJ1-6; CDR3 protein: CASMDSSYNSPLHF; CDR3 DNA: TGTGCCAGCATGGACAGCTCCTATAATTCACCCCTCCACTTT
V gene: TRBV29-1; clone size: -; D gene: TRBD1; J gene: TRBJ1-6; CDR3 protein: CSVEVDRGSPLHF; CDR3 DNA: TGCAGCGTTGAAGTCGACAGGGGTTCACCCCTCCACTTT
V gene: TRBV9; clone size: -; D gene: TRBD2; J gene: TRBJ2-1; CDR3 protein: CASTVAGGPPSSYNEQFF; CDR3 DNA: TGTGCCAGCACCGTAGCGGGGGGGCCACCTAGCTCCTACAATGAGCAGTTCTTC
V gene: TRBV5-1; clone size: -; D gene: -; J gene: TRBJ1-1; CDR3 protein: CASSLVAVNTEAFF; CDR3 DNA: TGCGCCAGCAGCTTGGTCGCGGTGAACACTGAAGCTTTCTTT
V gene: TRBV30; clone size: -; D gene: TRBD1; J gene: TRBJ1-2; CDR3 protein: CAWSVYRGNGYTF; CDR3 DNA: TGTGCCTGGAGTGTATACAGGGGGAATGGCTACACCTTC
V gene: TRBV6-6; clone size: -; D gene: TRBD2; J gene: TRBJ2-1; CDR3 protein: CASSPVAGGYNEQFF; CDR3 DNA: TGTGCCAGCAGCCCGGTAGCGGGAGGGTACAATGAGCAGTTCTTC
V gene: TRBV7-8; clone size: -; D gene: TRBD1; J gene: TRBJ1-1; CDR3 protein: CASSQDRANTEAFF; CDR3 DNA: TGTGCCAGCAGCCAGGACAGGGCGAACACTGAAGCTTTCTTT
V gene: TRBV4-1; clone size: -; D gene: -; J gene: TRBJ1-5; CDR3 protein: CASSQDRGLPQHF; CDR3 DNA: TGCGCCAGCAGCCAAGATCGGGGACTGCCCCAGCATTTT
V gene: TRBV13; clone size: -; D gene: TRBD2; J gene: TRBJ2-3; CDR3 protein: CASSLGDGEGGTDTQYF; CDR3 DNA: TGTGCCAGCAGCTTAGGCGACGGGGAGGGCGGCACAGATACGCAGTATTTT
V gene: TRBV6-1; clone size: once; D gene: -; J gene: TRBJ2-3; CDR3 protein: CASSDFEASTDTQYF; CDR3 DNA: TGTGCCAGCAGTGATTTTGAGGCGAGCACAGATACGCAGTATTTT
V gene: TRBV9; clone size: -; D gene: TRBD2; J gene: TRBJ2-3; CDR3 protein: CASSVGLAGSSTDTQYF; CDR3 DNA: TGTGCCAGCAGCGTAGGGCTAGCGGGGAGTAGCACAGATACGCAGTATTTT
V gene: TRBV6-6; clone size: -; D gene: -; J gene: TRBJ2-2; CDR3 protein: CASSVTGPNTGELFF; CDR3 DNA: TGTGCCAGCAGTGTGACAGGACCGAACACCGGGGAGCTGTTTTTT
V gene: TRBV5-8; clone size: -; D gene: TRBD2; J gene: TRBJ2-1; CDR3 protein: CASNPGRESSYNEQFF; CDR3 DNA: TGTGCCAGCAACCCCGGGCGGGAGAGCTCCTACAATGAGCAGTTCTTC
V gene: TRBV7-9; clone size: -; D gene: -; J gene: TRBJ1-1; CDR3 protein: CASSSLEAEAFF; CDR3 DNA: TGTGCCAGCAGCTCCCTCGAGGCTGAAGCTTTCTTT
V gene: TRBV7-2; clone size: -; D gene: TRBD2; J gene: TRBJ2-7; CDR3 protein: CASSLTSGRAEEQYF; CDR3 DNA: TGTGCCAGCAGCTTGACTAGCGGGAGGGCGGAAGAGCAGTACTTC
V gene: TRBV6-5; clone size: -; D gene: -; J gene: TRBJ1-2; CDR3 protein: CASSSIPGSGDGYTF; CDR3 DNA: TGTGCCAGCAGTTCCATCCCGGGATCCGGTGATGGCTACACCTTC
V gene: TRBV4-1; clone size: -; D gene: -; J gene: TRBJ1-2; CDR3 protein: CASSQGLEVTYGYTF; CDR3 DNA: TGCGCCAGCAGCCAAGGGTTGGAGGTCACCTATGGCTACACCTTC
V gene: TRBV19; clone size: -; D gene: -; J gene: TRBJ1-5; CDR3 protein: CASSSTGSSNQPQHF; CDR3 DNA: TGTGCCAGTAGTTCCACAGGGAGTAGCAATCAGCCCCAGCATTTT
V gene: TRBV6-5; clone size: -; D gene: -; J gene: TRBJ2-7; CDR3 protein: CASSYRTAGPYEQYF; CDR3 DNA: TGTGCCAGCAGTTACCGGACAGCCGGCCCCTACGAGCAGTACTTC
V gene: TRBV4-2; clone size: -; D gene: TRBD2; J gene: TRBJ2-3; CDR3 protein: CASSQDALAGGDTQYF; CDR3 DNA: TGTGCCAGCAGCCAAGATGCCCTAGCGGGGGGTGATACGCAGTATTTT
V gene: TRBV2; clone size: -; D gene: TRBD2; J gene: TRBJ2-5; CDR3 protein: CAGGTSGDQETQYF; CDR3 DNA: TGTGCCGGAGGGACTAGCGGGGACCAAGAGACCCAGTACTTC
V gene: TRBV5-6; clone size: -; D gene: -; J gene: TRBJ2-2; CDR3 protein: CASSLEEGYTGELFF; CDR3 DNA: TGTGCCAGCAGCTTGGAGGAGGGCTACACCGGGGAGCTGTTTTTT
V gene: TRBV7-8; clone size: -; D gene: -; J gene: TRBJ2-2; CDR3 protein: CASSLGGDTGELFF; CDR3 DNA: TGTGCCAGCAGCTTAGGCGGTGACACCGGGGAGCTGTTTTTT
V gene: TRBV25-1; clone size: -; D gene: -; J gene: TRBJ2-1; CDR3 protein: CASSDPSYNEQFF; CDR3 DNA: TGTGCCAGCAGTGATCCATCCTACAATGAGCAGTTCTTC
V gene: TRBV27; clone size: -; D gene: -; J gene: TRBJ1-2; CDR3 protein: CASSYAGPSSGYTF; CDR3 DNA: TGTGCCAGCAGTTACGCGGGGCCCTCGAGTGGCTACACCTTC
V gene: TRBV11-1; clone size: -; D gene: -; J gene: TRBJ1-6; CDR3 protein: CASSTPGTGSPLHF; CDR3 DNA: TGTGCCAGCAGCACCCCCGGTACTGGTTCACCCCTCCACTTT
V gene: TRBV9; clone size: -; D gene: -; J gene: TRBJ1-2; CDR3 protein: CASSVDSNYGYTF; CDR3 DNA: TGTGCCAGCAGCGTAGACAGTAACTATGGCTACACCTTC
V gene: TRBV5-5; clone size: -; D gene: -; J gene: TRBJ1-6; CDR3 protein: CASSLGSSPLHF; CDR3 DNA: TGTGCCAGCAGCTTAGGGAGTTCACCCCTCCACTTT
V gene: TRBV25-1; clone size: -; D gene: -; J gene: TRBJ2-2; CDR3 protein: CASSEPLRNTGELFF; CDR3 DNA: TGTGCCAGCAGTGAACCCCTGCGGAACACCGGGGAGCTGTTTTTT
V gene: TRBV18; clone size: -; D gene: -; J gene: TRBJ2-7; CDR3 protein: CASSPPNSRGSAGIEREQYF; CDR3 DNA: TGTGCCAGCTCACCACCGAATAGCAGGGGATCGGCCGGTATTGAGAGGGAGCAGTACTTC